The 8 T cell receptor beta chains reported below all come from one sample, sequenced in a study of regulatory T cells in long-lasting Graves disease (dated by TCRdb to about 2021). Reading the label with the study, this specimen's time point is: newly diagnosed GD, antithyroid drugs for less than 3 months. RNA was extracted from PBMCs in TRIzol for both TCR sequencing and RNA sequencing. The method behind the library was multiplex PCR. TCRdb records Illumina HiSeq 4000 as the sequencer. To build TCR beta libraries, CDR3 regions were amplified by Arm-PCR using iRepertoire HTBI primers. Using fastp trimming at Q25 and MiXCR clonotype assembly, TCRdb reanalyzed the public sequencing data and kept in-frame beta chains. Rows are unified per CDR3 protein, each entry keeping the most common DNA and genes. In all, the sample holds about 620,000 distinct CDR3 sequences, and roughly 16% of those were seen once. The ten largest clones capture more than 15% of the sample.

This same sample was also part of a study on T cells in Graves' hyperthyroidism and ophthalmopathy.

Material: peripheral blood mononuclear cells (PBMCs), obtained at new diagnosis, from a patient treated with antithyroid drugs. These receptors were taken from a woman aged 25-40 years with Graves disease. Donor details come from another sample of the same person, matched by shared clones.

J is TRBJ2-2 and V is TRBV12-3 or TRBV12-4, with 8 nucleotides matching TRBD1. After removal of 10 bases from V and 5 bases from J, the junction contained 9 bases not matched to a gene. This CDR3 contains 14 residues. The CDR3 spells CATHPGQETGELFF. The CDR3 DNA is TGTGCCACCCATCCGGGACAGGAAACCGGGGAGCTGTTTTTT.

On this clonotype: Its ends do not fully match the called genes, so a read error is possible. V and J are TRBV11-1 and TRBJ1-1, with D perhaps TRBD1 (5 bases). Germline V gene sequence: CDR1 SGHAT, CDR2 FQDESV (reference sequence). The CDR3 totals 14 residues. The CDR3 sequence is CASSPRQGNTEASF. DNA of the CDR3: TGTGCCAGCAGCCCCCGGCAGGGTAACACTGAAGCTTCCTTT.

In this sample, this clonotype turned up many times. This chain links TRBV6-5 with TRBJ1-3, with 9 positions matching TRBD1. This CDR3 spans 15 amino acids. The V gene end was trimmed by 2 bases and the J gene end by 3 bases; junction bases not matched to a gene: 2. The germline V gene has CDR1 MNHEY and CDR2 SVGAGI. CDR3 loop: CASSYGQGSGNTIYF. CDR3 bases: TGTGCCAGCAGTTACGGACAGGGGAGTGGAAACACCATATATTTT.

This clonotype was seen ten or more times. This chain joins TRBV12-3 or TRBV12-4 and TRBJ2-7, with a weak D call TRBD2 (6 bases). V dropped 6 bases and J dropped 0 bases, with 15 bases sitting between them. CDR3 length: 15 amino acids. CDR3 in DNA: TGTGCCAGCAGCCAAATTCTAGCGCTCTCCTACGAGCAGTACTTC. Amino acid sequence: CASSQILALSYEQYF.

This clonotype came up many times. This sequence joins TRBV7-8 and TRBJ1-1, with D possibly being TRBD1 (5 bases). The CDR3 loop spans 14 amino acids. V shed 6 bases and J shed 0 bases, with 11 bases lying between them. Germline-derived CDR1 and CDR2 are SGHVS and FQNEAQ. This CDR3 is CASRLQVMNTEAFF. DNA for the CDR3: TGTGCCAGCAGACTACAGGTGATGAACACTGAAGCTTTCTTT.

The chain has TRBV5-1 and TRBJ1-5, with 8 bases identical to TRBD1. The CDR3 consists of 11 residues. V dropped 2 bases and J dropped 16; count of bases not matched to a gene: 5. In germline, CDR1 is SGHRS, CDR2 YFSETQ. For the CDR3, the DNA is TGCGCCAGCAGCTTAGAGGACAGGGAACATTTT. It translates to CASSLEDREHF.

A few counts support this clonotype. The CDR3: CASSREGDSNQPQHF. In DNA, the CDR3 is TGTGCCAGCAGCCGAGAGGGAGATAGCAATCAGCCCCAGCATTTT. This chain joins TRBV7-9 and TRBJ1-5; D gene unclear. This CDR3 has 15 residues. Trimming shortened V by 5 bases and J by 0 bases, and 11 bases separated the two germline ends. CDR1 and CDR2 (germline): SEHNR, FQNEAQ (reference sequence). Looking up the rest from reference TRBV7-9 and TRBJ1-5 gives the full variable domain: DTGVSQNPRHKITKRGQNVTFRCDPISEHNRLYWYRQTLGQGPEFLTYFQNEAQLEKSRLLSDRFSAERPKGSFSTLEIQRTEQGDSAMYLCASSREGDSNQPQHFGDGTRLSIL.

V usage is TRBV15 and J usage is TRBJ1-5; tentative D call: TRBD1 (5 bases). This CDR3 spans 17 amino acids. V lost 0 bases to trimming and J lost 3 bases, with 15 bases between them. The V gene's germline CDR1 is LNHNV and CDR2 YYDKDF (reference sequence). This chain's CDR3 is CATSRDKNPRDNQPQHF. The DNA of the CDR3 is TGTGCCACCAGCAGAGATAAAAATCCCAGGGACAATCAGCCCCAGCATTTT.